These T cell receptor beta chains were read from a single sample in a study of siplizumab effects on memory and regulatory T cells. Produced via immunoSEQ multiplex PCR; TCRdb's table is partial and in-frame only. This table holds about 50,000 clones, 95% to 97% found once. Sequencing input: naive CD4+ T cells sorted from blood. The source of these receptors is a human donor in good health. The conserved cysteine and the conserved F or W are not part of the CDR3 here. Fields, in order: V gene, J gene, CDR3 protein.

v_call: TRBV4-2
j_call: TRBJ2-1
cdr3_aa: ASSQESSGSYNEQF

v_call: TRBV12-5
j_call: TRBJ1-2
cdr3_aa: ASVKGAGLLYGYT

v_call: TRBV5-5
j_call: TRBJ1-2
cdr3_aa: ASSLPTGRDGYT

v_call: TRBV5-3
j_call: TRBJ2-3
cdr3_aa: ASRFGLASTDTQY

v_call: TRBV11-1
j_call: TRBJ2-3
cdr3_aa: ASSLARDRGPDTQY

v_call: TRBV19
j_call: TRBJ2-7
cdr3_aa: ASSIGGTATSYEQY

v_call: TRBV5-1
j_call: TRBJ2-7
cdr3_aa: ASSLTPGQDVGEQY

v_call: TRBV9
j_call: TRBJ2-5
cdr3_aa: ASSGDSRGETQY

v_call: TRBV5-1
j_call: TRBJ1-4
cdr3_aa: ASSLGTVGNEKLF

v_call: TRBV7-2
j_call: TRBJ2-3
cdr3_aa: ASSLGTSGSTTQY

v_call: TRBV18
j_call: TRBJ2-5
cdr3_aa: ASSPYQETQY

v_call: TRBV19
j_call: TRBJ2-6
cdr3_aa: ASSIRTGPNTGANVLT

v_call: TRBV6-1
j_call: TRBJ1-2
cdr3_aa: ASWGVSNYGYT

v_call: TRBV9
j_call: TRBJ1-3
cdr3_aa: ASSVVENTIY

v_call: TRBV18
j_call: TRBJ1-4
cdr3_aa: ASSLGQGIANEKLF

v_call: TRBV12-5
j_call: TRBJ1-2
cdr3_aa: ASGLLNRDEGYT

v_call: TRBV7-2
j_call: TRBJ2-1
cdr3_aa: ASSSPAVYNEQF

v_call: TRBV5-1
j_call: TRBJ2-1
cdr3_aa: ASSLVGTGYNEQF

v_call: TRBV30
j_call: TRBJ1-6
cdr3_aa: AWSRHREQISPLH

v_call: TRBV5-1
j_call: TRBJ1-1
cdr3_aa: ASSVRSGLGTEAF

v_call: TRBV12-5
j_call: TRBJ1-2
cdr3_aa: ASGLVQRRGRGYT